The following is a TCR beta chain sequence with its context. The specificity of this receptor is unknown. No much larger clone is present one base from it, and per-base qualities are unavailable. These data originate in a study of brain metastases from non-small cell lung cancer (dated by TCRdb to the late 2010s). For context, the study as a whole: In non-small-cell lung cancer patients, the researchers characterized the immune microenvironment of brain metastases and primary tumors that had been resected as matched pairs.

A cohort of fewer than 40 patients with surgically resected non-small-cell lung cancer, for whom both primary tumor and brain metastasis specimens were available, was included. Library preparation used the immunoSEQ multiplex PCR assay. T-cell receptor beta chain repertoire sequencing was carried out together with a 770-gene immune expression panel. TCRdb's version of the immuneACCESS table is confined to in-frame rearrangements and falls short of the full clone set. An unresolved V gene accounts for under half of the shortfall where checked; the remainder is of unknown origin. Recorded for this sample are about 3,400 clones; 95% to 96% of them occurred a single time. Of the sample, 1.5% to 2% is held by the ten largest clones. From cysteine to phenylalanine, the CDR3 is 16 amino acids long. The CDR3 DNA has 48 bases and is translated from base 1. The germline V gene specifies SGHDT as CDR1 and YYEEEE as CDR2. Compared with germline, V lacks 3 bases and J lacks 1 base; bases without a gene match: 8.

The chain joins TRBV5-6 to TRBJ2-5, and TRBD1 matches 8 of the central bases. The TCR originated in a donor aged 40 or older with non-small cell lung cancer. Sequencing was performed on tumor-adjacent normal tissue. Here is the DNA: TGTGCCAGCAGCTGGAGGACAGGGAGCTTCCAAGAGACCCAGTACTTC. Its translation reads: CASSWRTGSFQETQYF.